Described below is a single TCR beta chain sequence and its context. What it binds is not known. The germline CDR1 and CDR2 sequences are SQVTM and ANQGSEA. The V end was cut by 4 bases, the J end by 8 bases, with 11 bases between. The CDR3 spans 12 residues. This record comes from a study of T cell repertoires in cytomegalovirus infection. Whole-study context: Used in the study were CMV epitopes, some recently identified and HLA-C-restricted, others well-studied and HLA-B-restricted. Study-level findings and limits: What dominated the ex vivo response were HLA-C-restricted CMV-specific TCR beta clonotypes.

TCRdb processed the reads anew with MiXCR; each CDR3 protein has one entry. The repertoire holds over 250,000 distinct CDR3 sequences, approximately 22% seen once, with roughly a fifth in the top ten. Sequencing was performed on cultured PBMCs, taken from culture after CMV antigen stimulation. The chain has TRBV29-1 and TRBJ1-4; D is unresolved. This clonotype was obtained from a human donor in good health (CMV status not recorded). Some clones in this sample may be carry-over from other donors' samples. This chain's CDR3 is CSVADLGEKLFF. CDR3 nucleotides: TGCAGCGTTGCGGACCTCGGGGAAAAACTGTTTTTT. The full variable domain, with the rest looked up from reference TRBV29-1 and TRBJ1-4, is SAVISQKPSRDICQRGTSLTIQCQVDSQVTMMFWYRQQPGQSLTLIATANQGSEATYESGFVIDKFPISRPNLTFSTLTVSNMSPEDSSIYLCSVADLGEKLFFGSGTQLSVL.